The present TCR beta chain was sequenced within a study of control samples from healthy donors and cancer patients. CDR3 length: 15 residues. Germline CDR1 reads MDHEN; CDR2 reads SYDVKM. The germline V and J ends were trimmed by 2 bases and 2 bases, with 13 bases remaining between them. Clones were read by immunoSEQ multiplex PCR, and TCRdb kept only the in-frame ones, dropping some. The sample has about 12,000 clones; less than 95% are singletons. The sample consisted of PBMCs. The receptor comes from a man aged 70-80 years with head and neck cancer. The genes are TRBV28 and TRBJ2-7; D assignment may be TRBD1 or TRBD2 (5 bases each). CDR3 DNA: TGTGCCAGCAGTTTAATCGGGACCCAGACCTACGAGCAGTACTTC. Its protein is CASSLIGTQTYEQYF.